This T cell receptor beta chain was identified in a study of T cells expressing NK-cell markers. Broader study findings: The CD3+CD56-NKG2C+ fraction of a handful of donors was also led by these clonotypes. More than five of the donors carried dominant NKG2C+ clonotypes that took up 1.0-7.0% of their CD8+ T cells.

Points on this clonotype: As yet, its antigen is unknown.

TCRdb processed the 5' RACE reads again and assigns one entry to each CDR3 protein, with no DNA. This sample's clone table lists about 460,000 distinct CDR3 sequences. Per the germline V gene, CDR1 is DFQATT and CDR2 is SNEGSKA (reference sequence). The CDR3 covers 15 residues. Sequencing was carried out using blood T cells: a sorted CD56 or NKG2C T cell subset, CD4+ or CD8+ T cells, or bulk PBMC T cells (not recorded which). The sequence was obtained from a woman aged 45-59 years in good health. The chain recombines TRBV20-1 with TRBJ1-4; TCRdb reports TRBD1, a call that lacks DNA to check it against. The CDR3 reads CSARDIGTGNEKLFF.